By sample share, the clone carrying this T cell receptor (beta chain) is medium-sized (0.01 to 0.1%). The data belong to a study of T cell changes during pregnancy in multiple sclerosis. Clones were sequenced by immunoSEQ multiplex PCR, and TCRdb holds only the in-frame ones, with some missing. Among 55,000 or so clones listed, 92% were seen once. The input for sequencing was CD4+ T cells from peripheral blood mononuclear cells, taken after pregnancy. The receptor was derived from a female donor in good health, enrolled as a control in a pregnancy study.

Here the CDR3 reads CAISERPGESNGYTF. CDR3 nucleotide sequence: TGTGCCATCAGTGAGCGGCCAGGGGAGAGTAATGGCTACACCTTC. The genes are TRBV10-3 and TRBJ1-2, with D possibly being TRBD1 (6 bases). V lost 2 bases, J lost 6 bases, and 16 bases lay in between. The CDR3 is 15 residues long. Per the germline V gene, CDR1 is ENHRY and CDR2 is SYGVKD.